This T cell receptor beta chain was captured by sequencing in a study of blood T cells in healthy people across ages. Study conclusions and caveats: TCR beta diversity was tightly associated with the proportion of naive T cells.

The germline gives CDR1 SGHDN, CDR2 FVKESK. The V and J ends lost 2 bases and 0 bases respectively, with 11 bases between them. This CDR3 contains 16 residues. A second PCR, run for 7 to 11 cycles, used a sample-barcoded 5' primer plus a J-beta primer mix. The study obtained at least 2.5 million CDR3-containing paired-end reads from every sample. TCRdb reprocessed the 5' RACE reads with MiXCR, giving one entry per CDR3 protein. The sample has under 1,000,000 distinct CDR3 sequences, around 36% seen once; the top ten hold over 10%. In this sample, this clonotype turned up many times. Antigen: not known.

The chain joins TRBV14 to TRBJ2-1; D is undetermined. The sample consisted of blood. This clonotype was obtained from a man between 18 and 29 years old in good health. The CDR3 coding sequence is TGTGCCAGCAGCCAATATAAGGCCCCCTCCTACAATGAGCAGTTCTTC. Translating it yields CASSQYKAPSYNEQFF.